Reported below is one T cell receptor (beta chain). There is no known antigen for this receptor. No base quality values were provided; no much bigger clone lies one nucleotide off. The data belong to a study of response to subunit inactivated influenza vaccine (dated by TCRdb to 2016 to 2019). For the wider study: Deep quantitative profiling of the T cell receptor repertoire was used in the study to follow responses to a trivalent subunit inactivated influenza vaccine. Here is what the overall study found, with its caveats: The authors proposed that each seasonal influenza vaccination may bring in only a limited number of new T cells.

CDR1 and CDR2, per the germline V gene, are MNHNS and SASEGT. V loses 8 bases at its end and J loses 4 bases; junction bases beyond the gene matches: 10. CDR3 length: 14 amino acids, cysteine to phenylalanine. The read is trimmed to its CDR3 DNA, 42 bases read in frame from base 1. Receptor amplification or capture employed RT-PCR. Sequencing took place on an Illumina HiSeq 2500. TCRdb cleaned the public reads at Q25 with fastp, built clones with MiXCR and kept in-frame beta chains. Here each entry gathers all rows of one CDR3 protein and keeps the most common genes and DNA. The sample table shows around 850,000 distinct CDR3 sequences, and around 18% are seen once. Of the sample, roughly a tenth is held by the ten largest clones.

Recombination connected TRBV6-1 to TRBJ2-7, with 8 bases aligning to TRBD1. This clonotype was sampled from a man aged 50 to 59 who received an inactivated influenza vaccine. Donor details come from another sample of the same person, matched by shared clones. The starting material was PBMCs from blood, obtained around 5 days after vaccination. The nucleotide sequence is given as TGTGCCAGCGGAAAGAACAGGGGGTCTTACGAGCAGTACTTC. Its translation reads: CASGKNRGSYEQYF.